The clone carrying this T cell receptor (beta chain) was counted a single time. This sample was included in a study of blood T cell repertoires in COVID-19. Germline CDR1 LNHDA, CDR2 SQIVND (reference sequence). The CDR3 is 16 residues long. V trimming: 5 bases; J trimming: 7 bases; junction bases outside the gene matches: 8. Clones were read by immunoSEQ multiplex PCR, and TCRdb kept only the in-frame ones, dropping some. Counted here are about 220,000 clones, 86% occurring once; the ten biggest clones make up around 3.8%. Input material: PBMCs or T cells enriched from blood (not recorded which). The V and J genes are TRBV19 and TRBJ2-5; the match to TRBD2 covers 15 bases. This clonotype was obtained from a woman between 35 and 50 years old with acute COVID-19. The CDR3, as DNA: TGTGCCAGTAGTCCCACGGGACTAGCGGGGGGCGGGACCCAGTACTTC. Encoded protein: CASSPTGLAGGGTQYF.